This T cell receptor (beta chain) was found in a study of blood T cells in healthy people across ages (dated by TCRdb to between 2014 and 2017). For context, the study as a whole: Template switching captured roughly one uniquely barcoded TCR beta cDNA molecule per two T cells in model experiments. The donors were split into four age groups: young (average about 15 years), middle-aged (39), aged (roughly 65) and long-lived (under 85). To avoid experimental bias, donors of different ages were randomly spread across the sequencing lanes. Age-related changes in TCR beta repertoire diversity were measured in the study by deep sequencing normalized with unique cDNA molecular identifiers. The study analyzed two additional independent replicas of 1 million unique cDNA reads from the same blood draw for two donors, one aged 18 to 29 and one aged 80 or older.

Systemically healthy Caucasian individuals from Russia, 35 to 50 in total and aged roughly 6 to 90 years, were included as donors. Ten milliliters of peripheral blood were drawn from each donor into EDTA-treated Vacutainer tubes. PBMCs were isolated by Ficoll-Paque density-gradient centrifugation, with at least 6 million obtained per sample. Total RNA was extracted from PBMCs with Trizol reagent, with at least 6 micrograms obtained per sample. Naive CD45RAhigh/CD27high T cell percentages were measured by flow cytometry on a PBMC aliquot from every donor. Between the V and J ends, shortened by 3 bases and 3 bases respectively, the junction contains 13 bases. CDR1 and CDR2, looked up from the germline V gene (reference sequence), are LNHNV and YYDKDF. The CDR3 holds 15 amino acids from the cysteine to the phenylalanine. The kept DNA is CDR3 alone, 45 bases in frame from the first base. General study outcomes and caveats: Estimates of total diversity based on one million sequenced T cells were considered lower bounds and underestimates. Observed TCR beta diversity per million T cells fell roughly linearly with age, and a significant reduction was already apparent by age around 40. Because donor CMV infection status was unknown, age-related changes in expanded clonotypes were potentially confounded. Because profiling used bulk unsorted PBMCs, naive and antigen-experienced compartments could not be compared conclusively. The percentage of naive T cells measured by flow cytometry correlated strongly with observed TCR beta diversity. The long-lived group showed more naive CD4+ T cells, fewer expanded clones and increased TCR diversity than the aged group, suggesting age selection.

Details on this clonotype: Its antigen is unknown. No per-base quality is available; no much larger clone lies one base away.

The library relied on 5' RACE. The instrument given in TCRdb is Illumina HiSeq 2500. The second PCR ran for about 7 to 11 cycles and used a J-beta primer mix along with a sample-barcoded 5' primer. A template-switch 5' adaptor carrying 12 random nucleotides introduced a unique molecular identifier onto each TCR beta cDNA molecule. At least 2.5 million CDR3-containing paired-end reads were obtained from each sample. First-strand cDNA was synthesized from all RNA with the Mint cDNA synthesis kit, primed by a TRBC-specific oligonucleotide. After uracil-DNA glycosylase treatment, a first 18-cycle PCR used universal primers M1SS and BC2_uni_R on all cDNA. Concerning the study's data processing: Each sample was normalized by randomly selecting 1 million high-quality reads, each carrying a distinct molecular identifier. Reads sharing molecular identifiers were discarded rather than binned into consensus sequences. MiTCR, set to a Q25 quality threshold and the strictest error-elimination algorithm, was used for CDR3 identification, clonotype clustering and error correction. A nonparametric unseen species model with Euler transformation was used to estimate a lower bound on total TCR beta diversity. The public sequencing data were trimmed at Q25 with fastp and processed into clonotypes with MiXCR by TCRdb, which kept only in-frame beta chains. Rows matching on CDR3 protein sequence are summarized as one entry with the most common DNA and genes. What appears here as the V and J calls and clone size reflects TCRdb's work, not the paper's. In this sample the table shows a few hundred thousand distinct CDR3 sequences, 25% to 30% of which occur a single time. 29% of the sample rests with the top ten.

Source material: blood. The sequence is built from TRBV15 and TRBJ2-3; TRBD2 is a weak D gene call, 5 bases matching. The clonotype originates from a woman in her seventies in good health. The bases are TGTGCCACCAGCAGCTCCAGGCGGGTTACAGATACGCAGTATTTT. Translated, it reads CATSSSRRVTDTQYF.